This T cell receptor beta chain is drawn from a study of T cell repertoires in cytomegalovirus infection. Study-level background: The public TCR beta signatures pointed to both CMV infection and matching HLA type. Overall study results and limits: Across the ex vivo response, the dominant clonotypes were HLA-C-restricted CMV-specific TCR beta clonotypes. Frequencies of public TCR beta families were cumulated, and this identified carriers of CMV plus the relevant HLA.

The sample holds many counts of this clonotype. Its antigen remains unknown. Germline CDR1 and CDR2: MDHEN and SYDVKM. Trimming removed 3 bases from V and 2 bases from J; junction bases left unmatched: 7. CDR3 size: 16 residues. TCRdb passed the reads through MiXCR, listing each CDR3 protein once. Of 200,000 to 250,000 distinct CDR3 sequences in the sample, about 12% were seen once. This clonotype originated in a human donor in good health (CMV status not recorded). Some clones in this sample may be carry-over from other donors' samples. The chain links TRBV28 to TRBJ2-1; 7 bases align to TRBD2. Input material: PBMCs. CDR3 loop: CASSFFRTRAYNEQFF. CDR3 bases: TGTGCCAGCAGTTTCTTCAGGACTAGAGCCTACAATGAGCAGTTCTTC.